This T cell receptor (beta chain) stems from a study of cytotoxic CD8 clonotypes in ibrutinib-treated CLL (TCRdb year 2021). The study in broad terms: The cohort was composed of 11 relapsed/refractory and about 16 treatment-naive patients; IGHV unmutated status was identified in some 17 patients. Of the approximately 86 people in the trial, approximately 28 had longitudinal samples available. Every sample from remission and from progressive disease was obtained while the patients were still on ibrutinib. Response samples were taken after a median of 12 months on treatment, ranging from 6 to 36 months. Cryopreserved peripheral blood mononuclear cells were obtained prior to treatment, at the time of response, and at either disease progression or sustained remission. Samples averaged 255,043 productive templates and more than 85,000 productive rearrangements. Partial responses were observed in 24 patients and complete responses in 2; after a median follow-up of around 68 months, remission was maintained in some 14 patients and progression was observed in some twelve.

For TCR beta library preparation, approximately 2 micrograms of genomic DNA was extracted from cryopreserved PBMCs. Longitudinal blood samples from CLL patients on ibrutinib monotherapy were analyzed using high-throughput TCR beta sequencing. The patients took part in an open-label, single-center phase 2 trial of ibrutinib monotherapy. On a MiSeq, deep resolution sequencing aimed for a depth between 1 in 1 million and 1 in 200,000 T cells, with each clonotype covered roughly 10x on average. The immunoSEQ hsTCRB Kit was used to generate the TCR beta libraries. Per the source publication's procedure: ImmunoSEQ Data Assistant and ImmunoSEQ Analyzer were used for data analysis, and V, D and J genes were assigned according to IMGT definitions. Clonality, which ranges from 0 to 1, was calculated as one minus the normalized Shannon entropy of productive rearrangement frequencies. Only overrepresented clonotypes making up at least 0.05% of each patient's repertoire were included in the public clonotype analysis. Approximately 12 repertoires from age-matched healthy donors, obtained from immuneACCESS, served as clonality controls. Entries here come from immuneACCESS through TCRdb and include only in-frame sequences with V and J called. Some clones fail to appear in such tables; in the studies checked, an unresolved V gene covers under half of the shortfall, and the cause of the remainder is unknown. V, J and clone size reflect that table, while D and trimming were determined from the DNA. For this sample there are about 140,000 clones; 75% to 85% appear just once. Approximately 7.6% of the sample is taken by the ten largest.

V was cut back by 2 bases and J by 1 base, leaving a gap of 8 bases between them. The CDR3 runs 14 amino acids, cysteine and phenylalanine included. Of all the DNA, just the CDR3 is kept, 42 bases in frame from base 1. Looking up the germline V gene (reference sequence) yields CDR1 SEHNR and CDR2 FQNEAQ. This clone was observed a few times. Its antigen specificity is not known. No base quality information exists; no much larger clone differs at one position. General findings and caveats noted by the study authors: Public clonotypes were rare and either shrank or stayed stable during treatment, and the rise in clonality at ibrutinib response reflected expansion of private clonotypes. Lymph node repertoires were not examined, and the timing of sampling was not matched between patients in sustained remission and those whose disease progressed. Clonality rose at ibrutinib response, remained stable during sustained remission, and dropped back toward baseline at progression. Baseline clonality was found to be higher than that of age-matched healthy donors and was strongly correlated with circulating CD8+ T-cell counts.

The source of this sequence is a human donor with chronic lymphocytic leukemia. The sequence is built from TRBV7-9 and TRBJ1-1, with an unclear D gene assignment. The source material was PBMCs, sampled after 36 months of ibrutinib treatment. The CDR3 protein: CASSLRPGNTEAFF. Read as DNA, the sequence is TGTGCCAGCAGCTTAAGGCCGGGGAACACTGAAGCTTTCTTT. Full variable domain (CDR3 extended with the reference TRBV7-9 and TRBJ1-1 proteins): DTGVSQNPRHKITKRGQNVTFRCDPISEHNRLYWYRQTLGQGPEFLTYFQNEAQLEKSRLLSDRFSAERPKGSFSTLEIQRTEQGDSAMYLCASSLRPGNTEAFFGQGTRLTVV.